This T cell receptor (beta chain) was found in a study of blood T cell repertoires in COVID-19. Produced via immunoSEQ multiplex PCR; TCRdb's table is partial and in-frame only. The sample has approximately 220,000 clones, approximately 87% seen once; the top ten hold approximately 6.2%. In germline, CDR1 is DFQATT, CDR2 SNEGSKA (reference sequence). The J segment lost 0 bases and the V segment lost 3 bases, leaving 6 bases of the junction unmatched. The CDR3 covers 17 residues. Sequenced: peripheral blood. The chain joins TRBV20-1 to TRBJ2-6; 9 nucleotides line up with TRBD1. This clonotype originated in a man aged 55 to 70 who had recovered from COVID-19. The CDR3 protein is CSASMTGGFSGANVLTF. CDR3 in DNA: TGCAGTGCTAGTATGACAGGGGGATTCTCTGGGGCCAACGTCCTGACTTTC.